Presented here are 21 T cell receptor beta chains from one specimen sequenced in a study of T cells expressing NK-cell markers. For each CDR3 protein, TCRdb gives one entry from its re-call of the 5' RACE reads, without DNA. Seen in this sample are about 260,000 distinct CDR3 sequences; the ten most common clones hold roughly 0.4%. Material for sequencing was blood T cells: a sorted CD56 or NKG2C T cell subset, CD4+ or CD8+ T cells, or bulk PBMC T cells (not recorded which). These receptor sequences come from a man aged 18 to 30 in good health.

This chain uses TRBV5-4 with TRBJ2-3; the TCRdb D gene call, TRBD1, has no DNA to confirm it. Germline V CDR1 and CDR2: SGHNT, YYREEE (reference sequence). The CDR3 loop spans 13 amino acids. The CDR3 protein is CASSSQGPDTQYF.

The V and J genes are TRBV15 and TRBJ2-1; the D gene TCRdb calls, TRBD1, cannot be checked with no DNA. The CDR3 spans 13 residues. Germline loops: CDR1 LNHNV, CDR2 YYDKDF (reference sequence). CDR3 protein: CATSLPSGTGQFF.

J is TRBJ2-3 and V is TRBV19; the TRBD2 assignment by TCRdb is unverifiable without DNA. Germline CDR1 reads LNHDA; CDR2 reads SQIVND (reference sequence). This CDR3 has 15 residues. The CDR3 sequence: CASRHLAGDTDTQYF.

J is TRBJ2-6 and V is TRBV5-4; there is no DNA to check the TCRdb D call of TRBD1. The germline V gene encodes CDR1 SGHNT and CDR2 YYREEE (reference sequence). The CDR3 extends over 17 amino acids. The CDR3 loop reads CASSLDHRGPGANVLTF.

The rearrangement joins TRBV20-1 to TRBJ2-5; TCRdb reports TRBD2, a call that lacks DNA to check it against. Per germline, CDR1 DFQATT and CDR2 SNEGSKA (reference sequence). The CDR3 consists of 16 residues. The CDR3 protein is CSARSTSGRAGETQYF.

The chain has TRBV10-1 and TRBJ2-2; TCRdb names TRBD2, which stays unverified in the absence of DNA. Looked up from germline, CDR1 is WNHNN and CDR2 is SYGVQD (reference sequence). CDR3 size: 14 residues. CDR3 amino acids: CASRGAVSTGELFF.

The chain couples TRBV6-2 or TRBV6-3 to TRBJ2-2. The CDR3 is 13 residues long. The germline V gene has CDR1 MNHEY and CDR2 SVGEGT. The CDR3 loop reads CASRKTNTGELFF.

The CDR3 protein is CAILTSGSSQDTQYF. V usage is TRBV10-3 and J usage is TRBJ2-3; TCRdb's D call of TRBD2 is untestable without DNA. The length of the CDR3 is 15 residues. Germline lookup yields CDR1 ENHRY and CDR2 SYGVKD.

This chain joins TRBV12-3 or TRBV12-4 and TRBJ2-1; TCRdb's D call, TRBD2, is unchecked because there is no DNA. This CDR3 comprises 15 residues. The CDR3 reads CASSFLRTSRHEQFF.

The chain carries TRBV24-1 and TRBJ2-3; without DNA, the TCRdb call of TRBD2 cannot be checked. Per germline, CDR1 KGHDR and CDR2 SFDVKD. The CDR3 contains 17 residues. This CDR3 reads CATSAASGTSGRHTQYF.

V gene TRBV6-4 combines with J gene TRBJ1-1; TCRdb proposes TRBD1, but this gene call is untestable without DNA. CDR3 length: 12 amino acids. The germline CDR1 and CDR2 sequences are MRHNA and SNTAGT. CDR3 loop: CASSDSRGGAFF.

This chain connects TRBV18 to TRBJ2-1. The CDR3 runs to 15 residues. The germline gives CDR1 KGHSH, CDR2 LQKENI. The CDR3 spells CASSPRTLRWNEQFF.

The chain recombines TRBV12-3 or TRBV12-4 with TRBJ2-2; the TCRdb D gene call, TRBD2, has no DNA to confirm it. The CDR3 sequence is 18 residues long. CDR3 sequence: CASSFPPFGGGDTGELFF.

This chain connects TRBV11-2 to TRBJ2-1; TCRdb proposes TRBD2, but this gene call is untestable without DNA. Germline V CDR1 and CDR2: SGHAT, FQNNGV. The CDR3 is made up of 16 amino acids. The chain's CDR3 is CASRRTSGSLDNEQFF. The variable domain in full, completed from reference TRBV11-2 and TRBJ2-1, reads EAGVAQSPRYKIIEKRQSVAFWCNPISGHATLYWYQQILGQGPKLLIQFQNNGVVDDSQLPKDRFSAERLKGVDSTLKIQPAKLEDSAVYLCASRRTSGSLDNEQFFGPGTRLTVL.

The rearrangement uses TRBV12-3 or TRBV12-4 and TRBJ2-1; the D call from TCRdb, TRBD2, cannot be confirmed without DNA. This CDR3 has 17 residues. CDR3 protein: CASSLAGLAGGPHEQFF.

The chain is built from TRBV11-1 and TRBJ2-2; with no DNA, the TCRdb D assignment of TRBD2 cannot be verified. The CDR3 runs 18 residues. Germline CDR1 SGHAT, CDR2 FQDESV (reference sequence). The CDR3 region is CASSQMGLAGVRSGELFF.

The chain is built from TRBV12-3 or TRBV12-4 and TRBJ1-6; TCRdb selects TRBD1, and the lack of DNA leaves this call unchecked. This CDR3 spans 15 amino acids. CDR3 protein: CASSLRGARNSPLHF.

The chain has TRBV5-1 and TRBJ2-2; TCRdb selects TRBD1, and the lack of DNA leaves this call unchecked. CDR1 and CDR2 (germline): SGHRS, YFSETQ. The CDR3 runs to 15 residues. This CDR3 reads CASSRLDRDTGELFF.

The chain couples TRBV28 to TRBJ2-1; TCRdb's D call of TRBD2 is untestable without DNA. Germline CDR1 MDHEN, CDR2 SYDVKM. This CDR3 is 16 amino acids long. CDR3 residues: CASRQRLARSYNEQFF.

This chain joins TRBV6-1 and TRBJ2-6; with no DNA, the TCRdb D assignment of TRBD2 cannot be verified. The CDR3 contains 17 residues. Germline CDR1 reads MNHNS; CDR2 reads SASEGT. CDR3 sequence reads: CASTRLAGPSGANVLTF.

This chain links TRBV5-1 with TRBJ2-4; lacking DNA, the TRBD2 call made by TCRdb goes unchecked. Germline values: CDR1 SGHRS, CDR2 YFSETQ. This CDR3 is built from 19 residues. The CDR3 loop reads CASSFRLAGVGLGKNIQYF. Full variable domain (outside the CDR3, taken from reference TRBV5-1 and TRBJ2-4): KAGVTQTPRYLIKTRGQQVTLSCSPISGHRSVSWYQQTPGQGLQFLFEYFSETQRNKGNFPGRFSGRQFSNSRSEMNVSTLELGDSALYLCASSFRLAGVGLGKNIQYFGAGTRLSVL.